The clone carrying this T cell receptor beta chain was seen only a few times. Its specificity is unknown. With a J-beta primer mix and a sample-barcoded 5' primer, a second PCR ran about 6 to 11 cycles. TCRdb ran MiXCR on the 5' RACE reads and lists one entry per CDR3 protein. The table records 650,000 to 900,000 distinct CDR3 sequences, roughly 60% of them present only once. The CDR3 sequence is 15 residues long. V was pared by 2 bases and J by 2 bases, with 13 bases between. Germline lookup yields CDR1 MNHEY and CDR2 SVGAGI. The data are from a study of blood T cells in healthy people across ages. Total RNA was isolated from each sample in quantities of at least 5 micrograms. Findings and limits, study-wide: The long-lived group displayed more naive CD4+ cells, plus higher diversity, than the aged donors did. Researchers said unsorted PBMCs prevented a conclusive naive versus antigen-experienced comparison.

The sample comprised blood. The J gene is TRBJ2-7, the V gene TRBV6-5; D might be TRBD1 or TRBD2, each matching 5 bases. The sequence derives from a man between 25 and 39 years old in good health. The CDR3 sequence: CASSYPGRGAYEQYF. The CDR3 coding sequence is TGTGCCAGCAGTTACCCGGGACGAGGGGCCTACGAGCAGTACTTC.